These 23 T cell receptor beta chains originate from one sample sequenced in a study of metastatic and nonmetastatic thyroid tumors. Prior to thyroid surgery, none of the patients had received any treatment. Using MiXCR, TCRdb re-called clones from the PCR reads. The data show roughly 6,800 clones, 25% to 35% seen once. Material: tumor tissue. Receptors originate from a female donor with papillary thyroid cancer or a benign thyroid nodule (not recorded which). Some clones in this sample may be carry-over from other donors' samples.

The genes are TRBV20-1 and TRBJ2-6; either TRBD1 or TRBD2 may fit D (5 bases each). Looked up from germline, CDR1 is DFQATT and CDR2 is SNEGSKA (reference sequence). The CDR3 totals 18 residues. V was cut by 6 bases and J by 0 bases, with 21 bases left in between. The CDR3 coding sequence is TGCAGTGCGAGACTGGCCGGGACGAGTAACTCTGGGGCCAACGTCCTGACTTTC. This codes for CSARLAGTSNSGANVLTF.

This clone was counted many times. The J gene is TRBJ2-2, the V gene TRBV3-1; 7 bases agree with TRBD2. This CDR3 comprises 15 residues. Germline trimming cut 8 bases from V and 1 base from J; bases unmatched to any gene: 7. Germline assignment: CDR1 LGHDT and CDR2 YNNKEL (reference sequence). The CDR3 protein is CASSVSGGNTGELFF. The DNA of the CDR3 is TGTGCCAGCTCGGTCTCGGGGGGGAACACCGGGGAGCTGTTTTTT.

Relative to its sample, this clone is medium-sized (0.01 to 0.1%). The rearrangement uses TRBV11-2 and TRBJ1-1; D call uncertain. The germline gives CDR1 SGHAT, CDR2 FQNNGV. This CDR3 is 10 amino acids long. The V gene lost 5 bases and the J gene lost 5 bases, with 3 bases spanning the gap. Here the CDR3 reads CASSQTEAFF. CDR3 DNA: TGTGCCAGCAGCCAGACTGAAGCTTTCTTT.

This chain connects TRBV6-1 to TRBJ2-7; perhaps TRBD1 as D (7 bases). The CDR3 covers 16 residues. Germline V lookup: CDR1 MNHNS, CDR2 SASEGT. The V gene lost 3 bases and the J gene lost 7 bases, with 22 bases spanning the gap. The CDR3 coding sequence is TGTGCCAGCAGTGAGTTCAGGGGGGCAGGGGTTAGGGAGCAGTACTTC. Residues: CASSEFRGAGVREQYF.

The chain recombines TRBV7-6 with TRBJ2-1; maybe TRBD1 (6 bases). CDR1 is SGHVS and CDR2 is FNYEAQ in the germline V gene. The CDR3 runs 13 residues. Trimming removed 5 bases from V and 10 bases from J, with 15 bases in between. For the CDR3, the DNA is TGTGCCAGCAGCGGCTGGCAGGGGCGGGAGCAGTTCTTC. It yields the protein CASSGWQGREQFF.

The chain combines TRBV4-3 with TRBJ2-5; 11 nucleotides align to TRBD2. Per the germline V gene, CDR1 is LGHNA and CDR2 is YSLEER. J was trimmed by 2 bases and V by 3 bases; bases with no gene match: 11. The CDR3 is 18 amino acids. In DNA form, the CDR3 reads TGCGCCAGCAGCCAGGATGGGGTGACTAGCGGGATTCAAGAGACCCAGTACTTC. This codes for CASSQDGVTSGIQETQYF.

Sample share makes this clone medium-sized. CDR3 residues: CASSGGMNTEAFF. CDR3 sequence (DNA): TGTGCCAGTAGTGGGGGTATGAACACTGAAGCTTTCTTT. The rearrangement joins TRBV19 to TRBJ1-1; D is possibly TRBD1 (5 bases). The CDR3 extends over 13 amino acids. Trimming took 5 bases from V and 0 from J, leaving 7 bases between them. Germline CDR1 LNHDA, CDR2 SQIVND (reference sequence).

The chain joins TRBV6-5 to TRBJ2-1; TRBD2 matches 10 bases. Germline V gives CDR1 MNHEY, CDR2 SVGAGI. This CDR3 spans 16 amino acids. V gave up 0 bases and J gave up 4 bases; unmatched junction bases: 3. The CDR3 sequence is CASSYSKLAGYNEQFF. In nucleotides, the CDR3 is TGTGCCAGCAGTTACTCGAAACTAGCGGGGTACAATGAGCAGTTCTTC.

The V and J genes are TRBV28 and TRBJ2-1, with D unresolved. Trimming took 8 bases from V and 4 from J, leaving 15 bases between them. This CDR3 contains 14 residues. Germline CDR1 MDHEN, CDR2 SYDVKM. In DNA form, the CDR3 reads TGTGCCAGCCTTAGCTCCGGCCATTACAATGAGCAGTTCTTC. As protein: CASLSSGHYNEQFF.

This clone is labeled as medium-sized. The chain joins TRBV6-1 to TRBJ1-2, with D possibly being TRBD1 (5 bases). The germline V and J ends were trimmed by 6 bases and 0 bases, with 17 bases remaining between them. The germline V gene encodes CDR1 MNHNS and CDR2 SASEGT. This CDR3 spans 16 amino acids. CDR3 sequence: CASRPLGGPSNYGYTF. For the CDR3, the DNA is TGTGCCAGCAGGCCTCTCGGGGGTCCCTCTAACTATGGCTACACCTTC.

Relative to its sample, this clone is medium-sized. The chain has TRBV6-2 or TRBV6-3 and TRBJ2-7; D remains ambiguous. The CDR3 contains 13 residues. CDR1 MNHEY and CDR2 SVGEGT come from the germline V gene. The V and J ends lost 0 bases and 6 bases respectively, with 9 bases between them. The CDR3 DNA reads TGTGCCAGCAGTTACTCCCGGATTTTCGAGCAGTACTTC. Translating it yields CASSYSRIFEQYF.

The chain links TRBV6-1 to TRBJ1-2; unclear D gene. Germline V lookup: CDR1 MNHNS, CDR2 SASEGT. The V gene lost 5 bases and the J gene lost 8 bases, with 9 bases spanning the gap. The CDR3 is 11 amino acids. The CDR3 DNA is TGTGCCAGCAGTAGACCACGGGGCTACACCTTC. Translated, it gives CASSRPRGYTF.

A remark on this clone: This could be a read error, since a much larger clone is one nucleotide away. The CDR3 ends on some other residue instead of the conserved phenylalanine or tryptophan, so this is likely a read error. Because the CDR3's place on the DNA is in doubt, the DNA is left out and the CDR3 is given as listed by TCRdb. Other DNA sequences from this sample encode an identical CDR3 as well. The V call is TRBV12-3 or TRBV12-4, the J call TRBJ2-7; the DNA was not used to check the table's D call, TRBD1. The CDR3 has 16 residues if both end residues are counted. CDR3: CASSRAGTGGTYERYG.

In DNA form, the CDR3 reads TGCGCCAGCAGCTTGAGGGGACTAGCGGGAGAAATTGGGTGGCCCTACGAGCAGTACTTC. Protein: CASSLRGLAGEIGWPYEQYF. The chain links TRBV5-1 to TRBJ2-7, with 14 bases fitting TRBD2. The length of the CDR3 is 20 residues. Germline trimming cut 1 base from V and 2 bases from J; bases unmatched to any gene: 14. Germline lookup yields CDR1 SGHRS and CDR2 YFSETQ.

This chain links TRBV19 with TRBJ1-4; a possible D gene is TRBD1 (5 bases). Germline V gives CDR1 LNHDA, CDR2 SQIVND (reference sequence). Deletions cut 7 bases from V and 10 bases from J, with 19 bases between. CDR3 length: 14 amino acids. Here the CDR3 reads CASTERGQGGKLFF. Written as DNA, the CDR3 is TGTGCCAGTACGGAACGGGGCCAGGGAGGAAAACTGTTTTTT.

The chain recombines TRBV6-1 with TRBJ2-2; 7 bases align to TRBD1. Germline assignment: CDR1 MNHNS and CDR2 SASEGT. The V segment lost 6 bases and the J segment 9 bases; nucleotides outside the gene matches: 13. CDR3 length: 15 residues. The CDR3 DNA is TGTGCCAGCAGCCAAGCAAGACAGGGCCACCGGGAGCTGTTTTTT. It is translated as CASSQARQGHRELFF.

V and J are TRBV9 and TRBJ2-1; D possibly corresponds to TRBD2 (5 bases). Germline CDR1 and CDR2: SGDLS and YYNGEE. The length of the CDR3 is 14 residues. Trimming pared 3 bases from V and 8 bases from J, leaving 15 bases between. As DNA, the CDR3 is TGTGCCAGCAGCGCCTACGAAGGTAGCGATGAGCAGTTCTTC. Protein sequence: CASSAYEGSDEQFF.

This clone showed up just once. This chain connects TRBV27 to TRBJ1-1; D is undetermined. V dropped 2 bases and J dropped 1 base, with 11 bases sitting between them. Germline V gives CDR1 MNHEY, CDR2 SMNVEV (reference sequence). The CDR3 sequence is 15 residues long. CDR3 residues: CASSLRGLGNTEAFF. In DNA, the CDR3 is TGTGCCAGCAGTTTACGTGGCCTGGGGAACACTGAAGCTTTCTTT.

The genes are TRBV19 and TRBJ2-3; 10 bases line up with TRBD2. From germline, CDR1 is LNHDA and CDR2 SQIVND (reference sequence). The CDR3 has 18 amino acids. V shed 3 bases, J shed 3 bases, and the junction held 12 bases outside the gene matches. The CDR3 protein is CASSIEAAQAGGTDTQYF. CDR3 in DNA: TGTGCCAGTAGTATTGAGGCCGCCCAAGCGGGAGGGACAGATACGCAGTATTTT.

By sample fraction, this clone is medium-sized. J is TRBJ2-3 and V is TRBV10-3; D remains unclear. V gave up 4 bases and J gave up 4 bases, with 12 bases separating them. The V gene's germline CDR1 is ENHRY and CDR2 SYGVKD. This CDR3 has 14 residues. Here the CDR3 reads CAISAFRWSDTQYF. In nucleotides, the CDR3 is TGTGCCATCAGTGCCTTTAGGTGGTCAGATACGCAGTATTTT.

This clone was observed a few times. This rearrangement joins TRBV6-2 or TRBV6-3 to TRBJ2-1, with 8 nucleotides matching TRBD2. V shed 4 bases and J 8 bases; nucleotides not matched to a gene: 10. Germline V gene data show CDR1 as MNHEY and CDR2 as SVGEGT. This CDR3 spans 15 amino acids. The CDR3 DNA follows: TGTGCCAGCAGTTCCCCCGGGACTAGGATGGATGAGCAGTTCTTC. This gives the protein CASSSPGTRMDEQFF.

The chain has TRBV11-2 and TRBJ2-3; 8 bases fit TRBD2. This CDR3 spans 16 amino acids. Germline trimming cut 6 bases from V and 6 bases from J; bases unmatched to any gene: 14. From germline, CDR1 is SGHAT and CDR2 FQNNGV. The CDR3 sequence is CASSSTTGGGSDTQYF. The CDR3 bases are TGTGCCAGCAGTTCTACGACGGGAGGGGGGAGTGATACGCAGTATTTT.

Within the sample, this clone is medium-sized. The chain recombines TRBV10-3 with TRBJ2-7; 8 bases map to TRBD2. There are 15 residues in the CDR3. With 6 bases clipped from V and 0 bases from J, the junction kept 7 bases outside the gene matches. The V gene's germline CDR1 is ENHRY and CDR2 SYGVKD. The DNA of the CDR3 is TGTGCCATCAGCGGGCTAGCGGGCGCCTCCTACGAGCAGTACTTC. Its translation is CAISGLAGASYEQYF.